This paragraph covers one T cell receptor (beta chain) sequence. The data originate from a study of blood T cell repertoires in COVID-19. Across the whole study: T cells, B-cell-depleted T cells, or PBMCs supplied cDNA or gDNA.

Clones were read by immunoSEQ multiplex PCR, and TCRdb kept only the in-frame ones, dropping some. The sample carries under 450,000 clones, about 88% recorded once. The sequenced sample was peripheral blood. The clonotype was recovered from an older woman with COVID-19, enrolled during active disease.

This CDR3 reads CASSIDLSPGVPTDTQYF. The CDR3 DNA sequence: TGTGCCAGTAGTATAGACCTATCACCGGGGGTCCCCACAGATACGCAGTATTTT. V is TRBV19 and J is TRBJ2-3, with TRBD2 as a possible D gene (6 bases). The V end lost 0 bases, the J end lost 2 bases, and 18 bases lay between the germline ends. Germline V gene lookup returns CDR1 LNHDA and CDR2 SQIVND (reference sequence). This CDR3 has 18 residues.